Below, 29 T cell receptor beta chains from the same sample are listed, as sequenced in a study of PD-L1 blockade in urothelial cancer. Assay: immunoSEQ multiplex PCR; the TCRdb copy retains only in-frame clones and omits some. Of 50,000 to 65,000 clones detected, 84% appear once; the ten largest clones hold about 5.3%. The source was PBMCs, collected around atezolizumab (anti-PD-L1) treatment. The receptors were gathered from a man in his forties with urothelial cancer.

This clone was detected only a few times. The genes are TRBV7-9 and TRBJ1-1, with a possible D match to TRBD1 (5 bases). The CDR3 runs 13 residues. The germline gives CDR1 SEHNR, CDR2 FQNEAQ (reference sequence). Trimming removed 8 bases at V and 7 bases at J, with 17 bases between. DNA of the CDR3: TGTGCCAGCGGCAAGGGAGGGGACGGTGAAGCTTTCTTT. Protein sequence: CASGKGGDGEAFF.

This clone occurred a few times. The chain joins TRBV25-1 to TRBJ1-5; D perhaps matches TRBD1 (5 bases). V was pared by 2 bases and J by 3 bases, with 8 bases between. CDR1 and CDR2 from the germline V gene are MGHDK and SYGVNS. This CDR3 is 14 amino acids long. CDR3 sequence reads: CASSEDSFNQPQHF. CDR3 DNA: TGTGCCAGCAGTGAAGACAGTTTCAATCAGCCCCAGCATTTT.

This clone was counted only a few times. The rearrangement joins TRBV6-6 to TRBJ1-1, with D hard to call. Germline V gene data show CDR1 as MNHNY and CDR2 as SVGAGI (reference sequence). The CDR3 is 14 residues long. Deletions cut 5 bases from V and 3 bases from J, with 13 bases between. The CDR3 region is CASSPLASYTEAFF. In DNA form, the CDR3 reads TGTGCCAGCAGTCCGCTAGCCTCTTACACTGAAGCTTTCTTT.

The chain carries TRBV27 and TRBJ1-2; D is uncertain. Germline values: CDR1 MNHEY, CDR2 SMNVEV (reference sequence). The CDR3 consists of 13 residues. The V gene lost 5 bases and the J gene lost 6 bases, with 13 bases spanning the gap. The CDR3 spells CASSREGADGYTF. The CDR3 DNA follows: TGTGCCAGCAGTAGAGAGGGCGCGGATGGCTACACCTTC.

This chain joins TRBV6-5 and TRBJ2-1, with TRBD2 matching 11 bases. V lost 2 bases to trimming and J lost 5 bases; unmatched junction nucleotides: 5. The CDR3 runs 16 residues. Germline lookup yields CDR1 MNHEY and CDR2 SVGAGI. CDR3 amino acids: CASSYTLAGGDNEQFF. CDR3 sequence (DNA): TGTGCCAGCAGTTACACTCTAGCGGGAGGCGACAATGAGCAGTTCTTC.

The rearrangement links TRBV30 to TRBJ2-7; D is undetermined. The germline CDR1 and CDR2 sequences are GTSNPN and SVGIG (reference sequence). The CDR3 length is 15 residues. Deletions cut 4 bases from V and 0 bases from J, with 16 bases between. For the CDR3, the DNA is TGTGCCTGGAAGGTTCAAGGAGTTCTCTCCTACGAGCAGTACTTC. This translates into CAWKVQGVLSYEQYF.

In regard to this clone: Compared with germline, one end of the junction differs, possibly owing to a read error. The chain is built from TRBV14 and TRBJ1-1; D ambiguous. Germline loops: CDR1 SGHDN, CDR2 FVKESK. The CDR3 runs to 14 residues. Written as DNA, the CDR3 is TGTGCCAGCAGCCAATTCCAGGTGAATACTGAAGCTTTCTTT. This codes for CASSQFQVNTEAFF. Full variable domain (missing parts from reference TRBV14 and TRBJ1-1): EAGVTQFPSHSVIEKGQTVTLRCDPISGHDNLYWYRRVMGKEIKFLLHFVKESKQDESGMPNNRFLAERTGGTYSTLKVQPAELEDSGVYFCASSQFQVNTEAFFGQGTRLTVV.

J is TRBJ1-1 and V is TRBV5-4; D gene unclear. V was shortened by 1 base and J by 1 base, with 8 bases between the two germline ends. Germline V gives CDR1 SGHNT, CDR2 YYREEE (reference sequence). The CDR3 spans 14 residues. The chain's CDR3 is CASSLREPNTEAFF. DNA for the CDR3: TGTGCCAGCAGCTTGCGGGAGCCGAACACTGAAGCTTTCTTT.

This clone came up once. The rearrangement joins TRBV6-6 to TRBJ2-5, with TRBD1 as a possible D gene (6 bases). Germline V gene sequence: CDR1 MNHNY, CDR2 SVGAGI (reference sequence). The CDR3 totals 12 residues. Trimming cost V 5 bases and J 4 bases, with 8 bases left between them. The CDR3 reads CASSARGETQYF. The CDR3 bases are TGTGCCAGCAGTGCCAGGGGAGAGACCCAGTACTTC.

The CDR3 spells CSVYIRAGGTSGANVLTF. For the CDR3, the DNA is TGCAGCGTCTATATTAGGGCAGGGGGCACCTCTGGGGCCAACGTCCTGACTTTC. The chain couples TRBV29-1 to TRBJ2-6; 8 positions agree with TRBD1. The CDR3 has 18 amino acids. V was pared by 6 bases and J by 0 bases, with 13 bases of the junction left unmatched. Germline V gives CDR1 SQVTM, CDR2 ANQGSEA.

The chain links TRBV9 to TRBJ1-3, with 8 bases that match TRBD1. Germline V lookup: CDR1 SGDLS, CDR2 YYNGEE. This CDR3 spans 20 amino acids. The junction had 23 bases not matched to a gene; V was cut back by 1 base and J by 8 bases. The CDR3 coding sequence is TGTGCCAGCAGCGTACAAGCCAGGGGGCATGCCTCTCTGGGGGAGGACACCATATATTTT. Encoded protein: CASSVQARGHASLGEDTIYF.

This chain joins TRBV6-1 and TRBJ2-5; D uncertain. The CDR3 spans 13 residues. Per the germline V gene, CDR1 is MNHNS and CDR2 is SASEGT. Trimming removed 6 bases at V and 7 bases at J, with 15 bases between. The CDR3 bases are TGTGCCAGCAGCGCTGACTCCCCCGGGACCCAGTACTTC. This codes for CASSADSPGTQYF.

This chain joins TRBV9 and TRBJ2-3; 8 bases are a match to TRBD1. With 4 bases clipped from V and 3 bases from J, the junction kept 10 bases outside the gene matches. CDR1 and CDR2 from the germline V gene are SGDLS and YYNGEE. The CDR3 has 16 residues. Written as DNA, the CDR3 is TGTGCCAGCAGCCCCCAGACAGGGGTTAGGACAGATACGCAGTATTTT. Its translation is CASSPQTGVRTDTQYF. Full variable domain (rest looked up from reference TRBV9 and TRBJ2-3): DSGVTQTPKHLITATGQRVTLRCSPRSGDLSVYWYQQSLDQGLQFLIQYYNGEERAKGNILERFSAQQFPDLHSELNLSSLELGDSALYFCASSPQTGVRTDTQYFGPGTRLTVL.

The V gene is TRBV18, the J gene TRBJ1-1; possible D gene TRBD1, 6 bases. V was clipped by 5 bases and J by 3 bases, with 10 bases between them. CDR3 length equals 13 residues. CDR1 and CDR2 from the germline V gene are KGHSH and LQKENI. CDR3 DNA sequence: TGTGCCAGCTCAACACAGGGAGACACTGAAGCTTTCTTT. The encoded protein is CASSTQGDTEAFF.

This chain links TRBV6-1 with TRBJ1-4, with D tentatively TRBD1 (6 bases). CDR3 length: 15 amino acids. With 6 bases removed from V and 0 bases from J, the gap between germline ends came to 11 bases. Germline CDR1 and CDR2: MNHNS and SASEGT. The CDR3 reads CASRLGGATNEKLFF. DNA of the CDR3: TGTGCCAGCAGGCTAGGGGGTGCAACTAATGAAAAACTGTTTTTT.

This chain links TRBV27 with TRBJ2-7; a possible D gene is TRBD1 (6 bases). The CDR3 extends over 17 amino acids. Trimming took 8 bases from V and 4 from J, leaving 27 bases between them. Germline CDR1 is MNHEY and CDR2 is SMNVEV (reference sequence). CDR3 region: CASLSVVRDTDLYEQYF. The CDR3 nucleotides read TGTGCCAGCTTATCAGTGGTCCGGGACACGGATTTATACGAGCAGTACTTC.

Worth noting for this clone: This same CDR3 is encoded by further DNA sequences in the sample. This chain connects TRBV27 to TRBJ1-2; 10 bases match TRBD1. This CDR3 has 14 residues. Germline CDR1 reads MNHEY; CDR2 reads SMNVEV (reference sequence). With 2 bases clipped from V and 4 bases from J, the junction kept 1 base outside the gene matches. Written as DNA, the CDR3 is TGTGCCAGCAGTTTAAGGACAGGGGGCTATGGCTACACCTTC. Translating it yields CASSLRTGGYGYTF.

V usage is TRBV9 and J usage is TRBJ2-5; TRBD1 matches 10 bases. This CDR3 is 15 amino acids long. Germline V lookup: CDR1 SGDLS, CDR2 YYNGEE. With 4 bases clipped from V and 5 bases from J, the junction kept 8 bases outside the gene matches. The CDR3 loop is CASSPSWTGGETQYF. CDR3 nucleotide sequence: TGTGCCAGCAGCCCCTCCTGGACAGGGGGGGAGACCCAGTACTTC.

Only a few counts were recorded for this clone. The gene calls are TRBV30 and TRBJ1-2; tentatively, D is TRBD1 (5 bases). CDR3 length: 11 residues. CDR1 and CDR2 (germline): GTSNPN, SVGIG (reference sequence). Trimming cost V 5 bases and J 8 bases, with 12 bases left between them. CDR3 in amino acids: CAWWRDGGYTF. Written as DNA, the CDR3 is TGTGCCTGGTGGAGGGACGGCGGCTACACCTTC.

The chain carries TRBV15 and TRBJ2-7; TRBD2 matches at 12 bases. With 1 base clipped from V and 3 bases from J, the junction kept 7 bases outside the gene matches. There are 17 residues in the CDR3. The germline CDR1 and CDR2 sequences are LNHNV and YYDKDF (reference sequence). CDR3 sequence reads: CATSRGLAGERGYEQYF. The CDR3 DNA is TGTGCCACCAGCAGAGGACTAGCGGGAGAGCGAGGCTACGAGCAGTACTTC.

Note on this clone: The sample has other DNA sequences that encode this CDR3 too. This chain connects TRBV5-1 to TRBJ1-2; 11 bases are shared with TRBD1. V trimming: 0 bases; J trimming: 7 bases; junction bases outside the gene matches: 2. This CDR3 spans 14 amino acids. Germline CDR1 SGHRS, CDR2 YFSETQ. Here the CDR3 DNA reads TGCGCCAGCAGCTTGGCCGGGACAGGGGGTGGCTACACCTTC. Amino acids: CASSLAGTGGGYTF.

CDR3 bases: TGTGCCAGCAGCTTGGATGGCGGAGGGACAGATACGCAGTATTTT. This encodes CASSLDGGGTDTQYF. The chain employs TRBV5-5 and TRBJ2-3, with D possibly matching TRBD2 (6 bases). The length of the CDR3 is 15 residues. Germline V lookup: CDR1 SGHKS, CDR2 YYEKEE (reference sequence). Trimming took 0 bases from V and 3 from J, leaving 11 bases between them.

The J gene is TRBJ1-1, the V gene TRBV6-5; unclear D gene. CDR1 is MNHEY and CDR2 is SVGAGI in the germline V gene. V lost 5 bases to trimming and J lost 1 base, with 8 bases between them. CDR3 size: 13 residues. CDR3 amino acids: CASSPSGNTEAFF. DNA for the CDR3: TGTGCCAGCAGTCCTTCAGGGAACACTGAAGCTTTCTTT.

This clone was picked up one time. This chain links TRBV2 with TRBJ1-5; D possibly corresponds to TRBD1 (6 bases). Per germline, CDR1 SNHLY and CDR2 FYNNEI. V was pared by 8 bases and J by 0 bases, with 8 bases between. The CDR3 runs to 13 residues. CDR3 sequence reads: CASHRDSNQPQHF. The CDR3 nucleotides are TGTGCCAGCCACAGGGATAGCAATCAGCCCCAGCATTTT.

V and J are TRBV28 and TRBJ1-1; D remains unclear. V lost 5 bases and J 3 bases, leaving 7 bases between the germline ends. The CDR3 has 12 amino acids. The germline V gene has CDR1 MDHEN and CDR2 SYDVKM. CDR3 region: CASSDTYTEAFF. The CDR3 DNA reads TGTGCCAGCAGTGACACCTACACTGAAGCTTTCTTT.

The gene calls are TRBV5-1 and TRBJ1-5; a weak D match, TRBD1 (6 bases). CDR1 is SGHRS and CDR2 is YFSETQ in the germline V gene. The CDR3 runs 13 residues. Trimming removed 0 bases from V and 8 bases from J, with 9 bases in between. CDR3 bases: TGCGCCAGCAGCTTGGACAGGGTAAAGCCCCAGCATTTT. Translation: CASSLDRVKPQHF.

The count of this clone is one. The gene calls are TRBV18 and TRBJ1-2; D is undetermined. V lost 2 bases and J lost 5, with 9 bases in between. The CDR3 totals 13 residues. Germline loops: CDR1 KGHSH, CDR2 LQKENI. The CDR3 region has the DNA TGTGCCAGCTCACCAAATTCAGTTTATGGCTACACCTTC. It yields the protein CASSPNSVYGYTF.

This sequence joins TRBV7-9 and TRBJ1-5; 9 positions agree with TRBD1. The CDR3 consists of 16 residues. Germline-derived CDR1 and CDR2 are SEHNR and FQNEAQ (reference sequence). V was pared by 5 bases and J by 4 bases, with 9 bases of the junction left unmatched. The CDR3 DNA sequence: TGTGCCAGCAGCCATTATGCCGGGACAGGGAATCAGCCCCAGCATTTT. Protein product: CASSHYAGTGNQPQHF.

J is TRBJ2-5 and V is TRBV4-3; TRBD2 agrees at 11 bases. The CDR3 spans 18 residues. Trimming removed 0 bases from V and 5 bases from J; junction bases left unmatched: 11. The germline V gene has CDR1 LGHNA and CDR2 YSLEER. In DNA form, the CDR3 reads TGCGCCAGCAGCCAAGAAAGCCCATTAGCGGGAGGGCCCGAGACCCAGTACTTC. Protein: CASSQESPLAGGPETQYF.